The source of this T cell receptor (beta chain) is a study of cytomegalovirus exposure and HLA in healthy donors. Background on the study: For the approximately 400 genotyped donors, 81% fell within the Caucasian-associated ancestry cluster.

V was trimmed by 2 bases and J by 0 bases, leaving 7 bases between them. Germline V gene data show CDR1 as LGHNA and CDR2 as YSLEER. The CDR3 length is 14 residues. On this clone itself: Antigen unknown.

Broader study findings: A later analysis reportedly identified an Asian-associated ancestry cluster as carrying fewer N-insertions than the approximately 710-donor mean. Excluded: some indistinguishable V segments such as TRBV6-2 and TRBV6-3. Analysis was carried out at a later point, and it linked a missense DCLRE1C variant to TCR beta V- and J-gene trimming.

The PCR contained 60 Vbeta and 13 Jbeta primers. Profiling relied on immunoSEQ multiplex PCR, and the TCRdb table lists in-frame clones only, not all of them. The sample records about 100,000 clones, roughly 79% being singletons. Sample: PBMCs. The chain has TRBV4-3 and TRBJ1-1, with D possibly being TRBD1 (5 bases). This sequence originates from a woman aged 35 to 49 in good health and CMV-seronegative. CDR3 bases: TGCGCCAGCAGCCAACAGGGCCTGAACACTGAAGCTTTCTTT. It yields the protein CASSQQGLNTEAFF.